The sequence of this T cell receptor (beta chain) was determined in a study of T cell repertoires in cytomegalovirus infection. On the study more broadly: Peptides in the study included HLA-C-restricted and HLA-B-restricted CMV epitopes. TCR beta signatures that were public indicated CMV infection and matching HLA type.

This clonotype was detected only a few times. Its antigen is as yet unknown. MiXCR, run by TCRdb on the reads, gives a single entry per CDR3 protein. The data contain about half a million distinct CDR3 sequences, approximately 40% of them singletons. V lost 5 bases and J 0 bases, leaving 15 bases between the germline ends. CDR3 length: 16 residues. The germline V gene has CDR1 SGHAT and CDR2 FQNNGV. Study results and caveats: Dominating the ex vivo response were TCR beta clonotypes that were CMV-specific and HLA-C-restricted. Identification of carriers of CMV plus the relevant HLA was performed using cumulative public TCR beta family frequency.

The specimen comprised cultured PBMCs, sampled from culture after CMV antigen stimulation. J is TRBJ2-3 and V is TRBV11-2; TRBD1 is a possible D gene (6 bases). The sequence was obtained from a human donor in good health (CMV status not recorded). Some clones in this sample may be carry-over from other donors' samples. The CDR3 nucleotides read TGTGCCAGCAGCCCATCCCCTCAGGGGAGCACAGATACGCAGTATTTT. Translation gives CASSPSPQGSTDTQYF.